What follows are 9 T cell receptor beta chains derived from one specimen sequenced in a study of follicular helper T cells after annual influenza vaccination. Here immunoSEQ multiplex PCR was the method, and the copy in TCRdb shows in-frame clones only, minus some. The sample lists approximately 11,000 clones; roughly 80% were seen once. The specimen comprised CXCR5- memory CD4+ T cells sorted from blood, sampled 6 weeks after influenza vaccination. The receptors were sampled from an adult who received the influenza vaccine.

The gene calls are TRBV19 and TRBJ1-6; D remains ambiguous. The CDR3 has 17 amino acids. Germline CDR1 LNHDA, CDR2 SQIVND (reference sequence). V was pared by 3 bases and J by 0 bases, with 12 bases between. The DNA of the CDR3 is TGTGCCAGTAGTATCGGAGCCGAGACCTCCTATAATTCACCCCTCCACTTT. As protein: CASSIGAETSYNSPLHF.

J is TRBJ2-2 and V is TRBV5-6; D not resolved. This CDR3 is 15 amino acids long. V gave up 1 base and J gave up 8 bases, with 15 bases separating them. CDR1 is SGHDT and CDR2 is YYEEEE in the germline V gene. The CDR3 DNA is TGTGCCAGCAGCTTGTGGTCAGGAGCTTCTGGGGAGCTGTTTTTT. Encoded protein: CASSLWSGASGELFF.

The CDR3 loop is CASSVASYNSPLHF. The CDR3, as DNA: TGCGCCAGCAGTGTGGCAAGTTATAATTCACCCCTCCACTTT. The V gene is TRBV10-2, the J gene TRBJ1-6; no clear D. V shed 4 bases and J shed 4 bases, with 8 bases lying between them. The CDR3 contains 14 residues. Germline CDR1 WSHSY, CDR2 SAAADI.

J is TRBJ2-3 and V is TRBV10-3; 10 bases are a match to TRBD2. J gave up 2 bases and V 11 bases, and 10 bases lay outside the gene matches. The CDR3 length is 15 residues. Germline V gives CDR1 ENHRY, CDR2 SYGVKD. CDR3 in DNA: TGTGCCTCTGGGGCACTAGCGGGACCCACAGATACGCAGTATTTT. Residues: CASGALAGPTDTQYF.

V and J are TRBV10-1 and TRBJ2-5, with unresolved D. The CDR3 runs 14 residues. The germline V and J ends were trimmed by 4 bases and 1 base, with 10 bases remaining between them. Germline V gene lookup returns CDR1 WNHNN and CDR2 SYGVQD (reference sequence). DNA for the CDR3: TGCGCCAGCAGTGGTCGACGGTGCCAAGAGACCCAGTACTTC. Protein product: CASSGRRCQETQYF.

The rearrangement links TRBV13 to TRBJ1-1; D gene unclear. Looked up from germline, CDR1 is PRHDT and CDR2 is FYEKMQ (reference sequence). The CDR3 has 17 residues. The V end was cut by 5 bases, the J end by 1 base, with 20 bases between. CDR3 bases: TGTGCCAGCAGCACCCCTGCATTTGGGTTCTCGAACACTGAAGCTTTCTTT. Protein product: CASSTPAFGFSNTEAFF.

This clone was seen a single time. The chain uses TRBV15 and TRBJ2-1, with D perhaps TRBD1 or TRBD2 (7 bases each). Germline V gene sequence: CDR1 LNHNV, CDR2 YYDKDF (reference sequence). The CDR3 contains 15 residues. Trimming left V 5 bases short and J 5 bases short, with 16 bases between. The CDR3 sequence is CATSWVAGGDNEQFF. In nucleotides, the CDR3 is TGTGCCACCAGCTGGGTAGCAGGGGGGGACAATGAGCAGTTCTTC.

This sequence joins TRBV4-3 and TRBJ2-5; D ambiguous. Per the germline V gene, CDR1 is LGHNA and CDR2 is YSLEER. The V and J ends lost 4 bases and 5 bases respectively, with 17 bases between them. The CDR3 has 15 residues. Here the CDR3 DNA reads TGCGCCAGCAGCCTGGAGAGTATCGTACGGGAGACCCAGTACTTC. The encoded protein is CASSLESIVRETQYF.

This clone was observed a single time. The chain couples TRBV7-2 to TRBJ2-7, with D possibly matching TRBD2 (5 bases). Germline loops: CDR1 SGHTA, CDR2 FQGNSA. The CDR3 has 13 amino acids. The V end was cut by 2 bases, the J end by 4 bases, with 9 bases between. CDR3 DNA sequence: TGTGCCAGCAGCTTACAGCGGAAATACGAGCAGTACTTC. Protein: CASSLQRKYEQYF.